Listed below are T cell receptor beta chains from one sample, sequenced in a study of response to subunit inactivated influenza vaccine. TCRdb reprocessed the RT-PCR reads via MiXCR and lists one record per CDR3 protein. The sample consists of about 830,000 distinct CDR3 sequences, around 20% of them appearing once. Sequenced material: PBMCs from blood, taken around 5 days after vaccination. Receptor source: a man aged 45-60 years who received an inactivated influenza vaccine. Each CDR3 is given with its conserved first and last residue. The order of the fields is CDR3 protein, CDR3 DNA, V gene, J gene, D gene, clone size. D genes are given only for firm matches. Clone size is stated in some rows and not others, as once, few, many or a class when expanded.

CDR3aa: CASSGREAESTDTQYF
CDR3nt: TGTGCCAGCAGCGGACGGGAGGCGGAGAGCACAGATACGCAGTATTTT
v_gene: TRBV27
j_gene: TRBJ2-3
d_gene: TRBD2
abundance: few

CDR3aa: CSARDEPNTEAFF
CDR3nt: TGCAGTGCTAGAGATGAACCGAACACTGAGGCTTTCTTT
v_gene: TRBV20-1
j_gene: TRBJ1-1
d_gene: .
abundance: .

CDR3aa: CASYLGQGLGYNEQFF
CDR3nt: TGCGCCAGTTATCTCGGTCAGGGACTAGGCTACAATGAGCAGTTCTTC
v_gene: TRBV5-1
j_gene: TRBJ2-1
d_gene: TRBD2
abundance: few

CDR3aa: CSAGSGGLPNEQFF
CDR3nt: TGCAGTGCTGGAAGCGGGGGGCTCCCCAATGAGCAGTTCTTC
v_gene: TRBV20-1
j_gene: TRBJ2-1
d_gene: TRBD2
abundance: few

CDR3aa: CASSATSGGVNNEQFF
CDR3nt: TGTGCCAGCAGTGCCACAAGCGGGGGGGTCAACAATGAGCAGTTCTTC
v_gene: TRBV6-2/TRBV6-3
j_gene: TRBJ2-1
d_gene: TRBD2
abundance: few

CDR3aa: CSAQRGDQPQHF
CDR3nt: TGCAGTGCACAAAGGGGAGATCAGCCCCAGCATTTT
v_gene: TRBV20-1
j_gene: TRBJ1-5
d_gene: .
abundance: .

CDR3aa: CASSFGWTGVYEQYF
CDR3nt: TGTGCCAGCAGTTTCGGCTGGACAGGGGTATACGAGCAGTACTTC
v_gene: TRBV12-3/TRBV12-4
j_gene: TRBJ2-7
d_gene: TRBD1
abundance: few

CDR3aa: CASSFFSGSGDTQYF
CDR3nt: TGTGCCAGCAGTTTTTTTAGCGGGAGTGGCGATACGCAGTATTTT
v_gene: TRBV28
j_gene: TRBJ2-3
d_gene: TRBD2
abundance: .

CDR3aa: CSASLGGRAADTQYF
CDR3nt: TGCAGTGCTAGCTTAGGAGGGAGGGCCGCAGATACGCAGTATTTT
v_gene: TRBV20-1
j_gene: TRBJ2-3
d_gene: TRBD2
abundance: few

CDR3aa: CSAITREHNEQFF
CDR3nt: TGCAGTGCTATCACCCGGGAGCACAATGAGCAGTTCTTC
v_gene: TRBV20-1
j_gene: TRBJ2-1
d_gene: .
abundance: .

CDR3aa: CAISESADGIKETQYF
CDR3nt: TGTGCCATCAGTGAGTCGGCAGATGGAATTAAAGAGACCCAGTACTTC
v_gene: TRBV10-3
j_gene: TRBJ2-5
d_gene: .
abundance: .

CDR3aa: CASSQGLAVDTQYF
CDR3nt: TGTGCCAGCAGTCAGGGACTAGCGGTAGATACGCAGTATTTT
v_gene: TRBV6-1
j_gene: TRBJ2-3
d_gene: TRBD2
abundance: .

CDR3aa: CASSQDLGVDTQYF
CDR3nt: TGCGCCAGCAGCCAAGATCTGGGGGTAGATACGCAGTATTTT
v_gene: TRBV4-3
j_gene: TRBJ2-3
d_gene: .
abundance: few

CDR3aa: CSARDLRVDGGEQFF
CDR3nt: TGCAGTGCTAGAGATCTTCGGGTGGACGGAGGGGAGCAGTTCTTC
v_gene: TRBV20-1
j_gene: TRBJ2-1
d_gene: .
abundance: .

CDR3aa: CAWSQDLTGELFF
CDR3nt: TGTGCCTGGAGTCAGGATCTCACCGGGGAGCTGTTTTTT
v_gene: TRBV30
j_gene: TRBJ2-2
d_gene: .
abundance: .